This T cell receptor (beta chain) appears in the sequencing data of a study of human T cells and chemical hapten exposure. Study-level background: DPC (0.01%) was patch tested on the upper back and read at 6 days. The study's findings and limits: The formation of large CDR3 similarity clusters by expanded TCRs significantly exceeded that of controls.

Of note for this clonotype: Antigen: not known.

Time point denoted: patch test 3, about 24 weeks after DPC sensitization. As for treatment: therapeutic diphenylcyclopropenone sensitization with weekly scalp DPC. Blood draws came before every patch-test application. The library tagged each cDNA molecule with unique molecular identifiers. Using its own MiXCR run on the RACE reads, TCRdb lists one record per CDR3 protein. Among more than 150,000 distinct CDR3 sequences listed, about 25% were seen once. The sequence came from a woman aged 40 to 50 with alopecia areata. Some clones in this sample may be carry-over from other donors' samples. This sample comprised whole blood, obtained in connection with sensitization to the hapten diphenylcyclopropenone (DPC).

CDR3 DNA sequence: TGTGCCAGCAGTTTTCAGGGGAACAATGAGCAGTTCTTC. Its protein product is CASSFQGNNEQFF. V and J are TRBV12-3 or TRBV12-4 and TRBJ2-1, with D perhaps TRBD1 (6 bases). The germline V and J ends were trimmed by 3 bases and 5 bases, with 8 bases remaining between them. The CDR3 is 13 amino acids.